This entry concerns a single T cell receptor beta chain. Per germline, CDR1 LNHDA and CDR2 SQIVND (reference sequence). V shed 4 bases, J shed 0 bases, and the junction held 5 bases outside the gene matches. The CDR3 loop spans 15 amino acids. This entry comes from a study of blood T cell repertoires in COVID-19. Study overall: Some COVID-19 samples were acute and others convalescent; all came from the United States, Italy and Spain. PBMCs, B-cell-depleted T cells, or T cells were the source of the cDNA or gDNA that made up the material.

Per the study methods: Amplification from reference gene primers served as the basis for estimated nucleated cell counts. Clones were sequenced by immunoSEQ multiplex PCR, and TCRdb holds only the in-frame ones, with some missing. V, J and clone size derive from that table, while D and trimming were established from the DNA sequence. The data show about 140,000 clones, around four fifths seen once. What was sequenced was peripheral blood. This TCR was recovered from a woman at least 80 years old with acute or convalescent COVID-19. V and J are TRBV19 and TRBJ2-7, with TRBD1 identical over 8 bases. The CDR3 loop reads CASSNWDRNSYEQYF. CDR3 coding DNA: TGTGCCAGTAGTAATTGGGACAGGAACTCCTACGAGCAGTACTTC.